This passage covers 29 T cell receptor beta chains from one sample sequenced in a study of cytomegalovirus exposure and HLA in healthy donors. The study ran its PCR with 60 Vbeta and 13 Jbeta primers. Sequenced by immunoSEQ multiplex PCR; TCRdb stores in-frame clones only, minus some. Among some 250,000 clones listed, roughly 80% were seen once. The sample consisted of PBMCs. These receptors were collected from a woman aged 40-49 years in good health and CMV-seropositive.

The DNA of the CDR3 is TGTGCCACCAGCAGAACAACCACAGGGGGCAGAGATACGCAGTATTTT. Amino acids: CATSRTTTGGRDTQYF. The V call is TRBV15, the J call TRBJ2-3; 9 nucleotides align to TRBD1. V was pared by 2 bases and J by 5 bases, with 8 bases of the junction left unmatched. Per germline, CDR1 LNHNV and CDR2 YYDKDF (reference sequence). CDR3 size: 16 residues.

This clone appeared once. The rearrangement uses TRBV7-3 and TRBJ1-1; TRBD1 might be the D (5 bases). Germline V gene lookup returns CDR1 SGHTA and CDR2 FQGTGA. V shed 8 bases and J shed 5 bases, with 15 bases lying between them. This CDR3 region has 13 residues. The CDR3 reads CASGAQGSTEAFF. DNA for the CDR3: TGTGCCAGCGGGGCCCAGGGATCAACTGAAGCTTTCTTT.

J is TRBJ2-5 and V is TRBV30, with D unclear. CDR3 length: 13 amino acids. The V end lost 0 bases, the J end lost 5 bases, and 10 bases lay between the germline ends. The germline gives CDR1 GTSNPN, CDR2 SVGIG (reference sequence). The CDR3, as DNA: TGTGCCTGGAGTGTACTACCCCGCGAGACCCAGTACTTC. Its translation is CAWSVLPRETQYF.

Points on this clone: The sample carries other DNA sequences with the same CDR3. The chain has TRBV6-6 and TRBJ2-1; maybe TRBD2 (7 bases). The CDR3 contains 15 residues. From germline, CDR1 is MNHNY and CDR2 SVGAGI (reference sequence). Trimming removed 2 bases from V and 10 bases from J, with 18 bases in between. CDR3 amino acids: CASSYTWGGRNEQFF. The CDR3 DNA follows: TGTGCCAGCAGTTACACATGGGGGGGGCGGAACGAGCAGTTCTTC.

V usage is TRBV28 and J usage is TRBJ2-5, with D maybe TRBD2 (6 bases). The CDR3 sequence is 14 residues long. Between the trimmed V and J ends, which lost 2 bases and 2 bases, there was a span of 9 bases. CDR1 and CDR2 from the germline V gene are MDHEN and SYDVKM. CDR3 residues: CASSLGGNQETQYF. For the CDR3, the DNA is TGTGCCAGCAGTTTAGGGGGGAATCAAGAGACCCAGTACTTC.

This clone was seen more than once but under ten times. The chain joins TRBV9 to TRBJ2-7; tentatively, D is TRBD1 (6 bases). In germline, CDR1 is SGDLS, CDR2 YYNGEE. The CDR3 is 13 residues long. V dropped 0 bases and J dropped 6 bases, with 10 bases sitting between them. CDR3 sequence: CASSVGGGREQYF. In DNA, the CDR3 is TGTGCCAGCAGCGTAGGTGGGGGCCGCGAGCAGTACTTC.

V gene TRBV30 combines with J gene TRBJ1-1; a weak D match, TRBD1 (5 bases). Between the trimmed V and J ends, which lost 3 bases and 2 bases, there was a span of 10 bases. Germline loops: CDR1 GTSNPN, CDR2 SVGIG (reference sequence). There are 13 residues in the CDR3. In nucleotides, the CDR3 is TGTGCCTGGAGAGACAGTAAAAACACTGAAGCTTTCTTT. It encodes CAWRDSKNTEAFF.

The rearrangement joins TRBV19 to TRBJ2-1; 8 bases align to TRBD1. The CDR3 consists of 14 residues. V dropped 2 bases and J dropped 4; count of bases not matched to a gene: 1. The V gene's germline CDR1 is LNHDA and CDR2 SQIVND (reference sequence). The CDR3 DNA reads TGTGCCAGTAGTATAAACAGGGGGTACAATGAGCAGTTCTTC. Amino acids: CASSINRGYNEQFF.

This rearrangement joins TRBV7-8 to TRBJ1-1; a possible D gene is TRBD1 (6 bases). V was cut by 6 bases and J by 4 bases, with 18 bases left in between. Germline V lookup: CDR1 SGHVS, CDR2 FQNEAQ. The CDR3 has 15 amino acids. The CDR3: CASRTYDQGITEAFF. CDR3 nucleotides: TGTGCCAGCAGAACTTACGATCAGGGGATCACTGAAGCTTTCTTT.

The chain is built from TRBV15 and TRBJ1-1; 7 bases are shared with TRBD1. The CDR3 is 15 amino acids. V shed 0 bases and J 4 bases; nucleotides not matched to a gene: 5. Germline loops: CDR1 LNHNV, CDR2 YYDKDF (reference sequence). CDR3 coding DNA: TGTGCCACCAGCAGAGATTTAGCAGGGGGCACTGAAGCTTTCTTT. Its translation is CATSRDLAGGTEAFF. The entire variable domain, with the rest obtained from reference TRBV15 and TRBJ1-1, is as follows: DAMVIQNPRYQVTQFGKPVTLSCSQTLNHNVMYWYQQKSSQAPKLLFHYYDKDFNNEADTPDNFQSRRPNTSFCFLDIRSPGLGDTAMYLCATSRDLAGGTEAFFGQGTRLTVV.

The gene calls are TRBV11-2 and TRBJ1-1; D remains unclear. Germline CDR1 reads SGHAT; CDR2 reads FQNNGV. V was pared by 1 base and J by 12 bases, with 15 bases between. CDR3 size: 13 residues. The CDR3 spells CASSLVEGSAPFF. In DNA form, the CDR3 reads TGTGCCAGCAGCTTAGTGGAAGGGAGTGCGCCTTTCTTT.

The chain couples TRBV4-1 to TRBJ1-2; D perhaps matches TRBD1 (5 bases). The CDR3 has 15 amino acids. Germline V gives CDR1 MGHRA, CDR2 YSYEKL. The V end was cut by 0 bases, the J end by 0 bases, with 8 bases between. The CDR3 DNA reads TGCGCCAGCAGCCAAGAACAGGTGTCTAACTATGGCTACACCTTC. Translating gives CASSQEQVSNYGYTF.

This rearrangement joins TRBV6-4 to TRBJ1-2; 7 bases are shared with TRBD1. Germline-derived CDR1 and CDR2 are MRHNA and SNTAGT. This CDR3 has 12 residues. V was pared by 3 bases and J by 8 bases, with 3 bases of the junction left unmatched. CDR3 sequence reads: CASSEGGRGYTF. The CDR3, as DNA: TGTGCCAGCAGTGAAGGGGGCAGGGGCTACACCTTC.

The chain links TRBV9 to TRBJ2-2; 9 bases are a match to TRBD2. J lost 5 bases, V lost 0 bases, and 5 bases had no gene match. The CDR3 has 16 amino acids. Germline values: CDR1 SGDLS, CDR2 YYNGEE. CDR3 region: CASSVDAGGGTGELFF. Here the CDR3 DNA reads TGTGCCAGCAGCGTAGACGCGGGGGGGGGAACCGGGGAGCTGTTTTTT. Variable domain in full (rest from reference TRBV9 and TRBJ2-2): DSGVTQTPKHLITATGQRVTLRCSPRSGDLSVYWYQQSLDQGLQFLIQYYNGEERAKGNILERFSAQQFPDLHSELNLSSLELGDSALYFCASSVDAGGGTGELFFGEGSRLTVL.

The J gene is TRBJ1-1, the V gene TRBV7-2, with D maybe TRBD1 (6 bases). The CDR3 is 13 residues long. The V end lost 5 bases, the J end lost 1 base, and 8 bases lay between the germline ends. Looked up from germline, CDR1 is SGHTA and CDR2 is FQGNSA. CDR3 in DNA: TGTGCCAGCAGCCAGGACAGGAACACTGAAGCTTTCTTT. Residues: CASSQDRNTEAFF.

The genes are TRBV6-5 and TRBJ1-1; the D gene is possibly TRBD1 (5 bases). V lost 6 bases to trimming and J lost 5 bases, with 13 bases between them. Germline CDR1 reads MNHEY; CDR2 reads SVGAGI. The CDR3 covers 13 residues. CDR3 sequence: CASRQEQETEAFF. The CDR3 nucleotides are TGTGCCAGCAGACAGGAACAGGAGACTGAAGCTTTCTTT.

In its sample, this clone was seen a few times. In DNA, the CDR3 is TGTGCCAGTAGTATAGAACTAGCGGGGGGCTCCTACAATGAGCAGTTCTTC. Its translation: CASSIELAGGSYNEQFF. The chain has TRBV19 and TRBJ2-1; 12 bases fit TRBD2. CDR1 and CDR2 from the germline V gene are LNHDA and SQIVND (reference sequence). V gave up 0 bases and J gave up 0 bases; unmatched junction bases: 0. The CDR3 sequence is 17 residues long.

The V gene is TRBV7-3, the J gene TRBJ1-2, with D uncertain. CDR3 length equals 14 residues. Per germline, CDR1 SGHTA and CDR2 FQGTGA. V gave up 5 bases and J gave up 0 bases, with 10 bases separating them. The CDR3, as DNA: TGTGCCAGCAGCGCCACTCCAACTAACTATGGCTACACCTTC. Translation: CASSATPTNYGYTF.

The CDR3 here is CASSDSAAGANVLTF. The CDR3 DNA is TGTGCCAGCAGTGACTCAGCGGCTGGGGCCAACGTCCTGACTTTC. V usage is TRBV6-4 and J usage is TRBJ2-6; D is perhaps TRBD2 (5 bases). The length of the CDR3 is 15 residues. V was clipped by 0 bases and J by 2 bases, with 5 bases between them. CDR1 is MRHNA, CDR2 SNTAGT, per germline.

The chain combines TRBV5-4 with TRBJ1-2; D may be TRBD1 (6 bases). V was clipped by 4 bases and J by 5 bases, with 24 bases between them. The germline gives CDR1 SGHNT, CDR2 YYREEE (reference sequence). This CDR3 is 17 amino acids long. This chain's CDR3 is CASSQDSSYTERYGYTF. For the CDR3, the DNA is TGTGCCAGCAGCCAGGACAGCAGCTATACTGAGAGGTATGGCTACACCTTC.

The rearrangement uses TRBV4-3 and TRBJ2-7, with 7 positions matching TRBD2. In germline, CDR1 is LGHNA, CDR2 YSLEER. This CDR3 spans 17 amino acids. Trimming took 4 bases from V and 3 from J; bases not matched to a gene: 15. CDR3 coding DNA: TGCGCCAGCAGCCCCGCCTATGGGGGGAGGGCCCTCTACGAGCAGTACTTC. Amino acids: CASSPAYGGRALYEQYF.

About this clone itself: Germline is not matched at one junction end, which may reflect a read error. The rearrangement links TRBV5-4 to TRBJ2-7; 10 bases map to TRBD1. CDR3 length: 15 amino acids. Per the germline V gene, CDR1 is SGHNT and CDR2 is YYREEE (reference sequence). The CDR3, as DNA: TGTGCCAGCAGCATACGGACAGGGGGGACCTACGAACAGTACTTC. Its translation is CASSIRTGGTYEQYF. Full variable domain (outside the CDR3, taken from reference TRBV5-4 and TRBJ2-7): ETGVTQSPTHLIKTRGQQVTLRCSSQSGHNTVSWYQQALGQGPQFIFQYYREEENGRGNFPPRFSGLQFPNYSSELNVNALELDDSALYLCASSIRTGGTYEQYFGPGTRLTVT.

The V gene is TRBV19, the J gene TRBJ2-1; 16 nucleotides match TRBD2. The CDR3 contains 19 residues. The germline V gene has CDR1 LNHDA and CDR2 SQIVND (reference sequence). Losses at the gene ends were 1 base for V and 0 bases for J; bases not matched to a gene: 3. The CDR3: CASSIGGLAGGSSYNEQFF. CDR3 sequence (DNA): TGTGCCAGTAGTATAGGGGGACTAGCGGGAGGGAGCTCCTACAATGAGCAGTTCTTC.

The J gene is TRBJ2-1, the V gene TRBV11-2; the match to TRBD1 covers 10 bases. With 5 bases clipped from V and 4 bases from J, the junction kept 5 bases outside the gene matches. Germline V gene data show CDR1 as SGHAT and CDR2 as FQNNGV. This CDR3 region has 15 residues. As DNA, the CDR3 is TGTGCCAGCAGCGTGCCGGGACAGGGGTACAATGAGCAGTTCTTC. It codes for CASSVPGQGYNEQFF.

The chain recombines TRBV27 with TRBJ1-1; 7 nucleotides line up with TRBD1. CDR1 and CDR2 (germline): MNHEY, SMNVEV (reference sequence). The CDR3 extends over 14 amino acids. Trimming removed 5 bases from V and 4 bases from J; junction bases left unmatched: 7. CDR3 loop: CASSKRAGGTEAFF. The CDR3 DNA follows: TGTGCCAGCAGTAAAAGGGCAGGGGGCACTGAAGCTTTCTTT.

The V call is TRBV5-1, the J call TRBJ1-1, with a tentative D call TRBD1 (6 bases). The CDR3 is 16 residues long. Germline-derived CDR1 and CDR2 are SGHRS and YFSETQ. V shed 1 base and J shed 0 bases, with 13 bases lying between them. The CDR3 DNA follows: TGCGCCAGCAGCTTGCCCGAGACAGGATTGAACACTGAAGCTTTCTTT. It is translated as CASSLPETGLNTEAFF. The whole variable domain, filled in from reference TRBV5-1 and TRBJ1-1, reads KAGVTQTPRYLIKTRGQQVTLSCSPISGHRSVSWYQQTPGQGLQFLFEYFSETQRNKGNFPGRFSGRQFSNSRSEMNVSTLELGDSALYLCASSLPETGLNTEAFFGQGTRLTVV.

The gene calls are TRBV4-2 and TRBJ1-6; tentative D call: TRBD1 (6 bases). Deletions cut 0 bases from V and 9 bases from J, with 18 bases between. The CDR3 extends over 17 amino acids. Germline CDR1 LGHNA, CDR2 YNFKEQ. CDR3 loop: CASSQEEVRGVGSPLHF. CDR3 sequence (DNA): TGTGCCAGCAGCCAAGAGGAAGTCAGGGGAGTTGGTTCACCCCTCCACTTT.

The chain is built from TRBV10-3 and TRBJ2-7; a weak D match, TRBD1 (5 bases). Germline lookup yields CDR1 ENHRY and CDR2 SYGVKD. The CDR3 sequence is 14 residues long. The V gene lost 4 bases and the J gene lost 5 bases, with 15 bases spanning the gap. DNA of the CDR3: TGTGCCATCAGTGCTATTAGGGGTTCGGACGAGCAGTACTTC. Translation gives CAISAIRGSDEQYF.

As DNA, the CDR3 is TGTGCCAGTAGTATATCGGGACAGACGAACACTGAAGCTTTCTTT. Its protein is CASSISGQTNTEAFF. The chain links TRBV19 to TRBJ1-1; 7 positions agree with TRBD1. Germline values: CDR1 LNHDA, CDR2 SQIVND (reference sequence). The CDR3 has 15 amino acids. With V trimmed by 2 bases and J by 1 base, 4 bases remained unmatched.